Following are 10 T cell receptor beta chains from one sample sequenced in a study of OX40 agonist ivuxolimab in advanced cancers. Measured with immunoSEQ multiplex PCR; TCRdb has only the in-frame clones, and not every one. Among about 110,000 clones listed, 80% to 95% were seen once. This material consisted of CD4+ or CD8+ T cells sorted from blood, taken in a trial of the OX40 agonist ivuxolimab. All receptors come from an adult with an advanced solid tumor such as melanoma, head and neck, liver or kidney cancer.

The chain is built from TRBV27 and TRBJ2-1; the match to TRBD2 covers 8 bases. V shed 5 bases and J 0 bases; nucleotides not matched to a gene: 3. The CDR3 totals 15 residues. Looked up from germline, CDR1 is MNHEY and CDR2 is SMNVEV (reference sequence). CDR3 bases: TGTGCCAGCAGTGAGCGGGAGTACTCCTACAATGAGCAGTTCTTC. This sequence encodes CASSEREYSYNEQFF.

The gene calls are TRBV27 and TRBJ1-1; D perhaps matches TRBD1 (5 bases). CDR1 and CDR2 (germline): MNHEY, SMNVEV (reference sequence). The CDR3 extends over 13 amino acids. Trimming pared 6 bases from V and 5 bases from J, leaving 13 bases between. The chain's CDR3 is CASSRQTETEAFF. The CDR3 DNA reads TGTGCCAGCAGCCGACAGACGGAAACTGAAGCTTTCTTT.

The chain has TRBV2 and TRBJ1-2, with D possibly matching TRBD1 (6 bases). CDR1 and CDR2 from the germline V gene are SNHLY and FYNNEI. Trimming removed 8 bases at V and 3 bases at J, with 10 bases between. This CDR3 has 12 residues. The CDR3 reads CASPGDHYGYTF. The CDR3 nucleotides are TGTGCCAGCCCAGGGGACCACTATGGCTACACCTTC.

The chain recombines TRBV5-4 with TRBJ2-3; D call uncertain. Per the germline V gene, CDR1 is SGHNT and CDR2 is YYREEE (reference sequence). This CDR3 is 13 amino acids long. The V gene lost 4 bases and the J gene lost 0 bases, with 6 bases spanning the gap. The CDR3 region is CASSQTSTDTQYF. The CDR3 DNA reads as TGTGCCAGCAGCCAGACTAGCACAGATACGCAGTATTTT.

The chain links TRBV7-2 to TRBJ1-3; D uncertain. The germline CDR1 and CDR2 sequences are SGHTA and FQGNSA. Trimming left V 5 bases short and J 5 bases short, with 22 bases between. The CDR3 spans 17 residues. The CDR3 loop reads CASSRSTGQRERNTIYF. The CDR3 DNA sequence: TGTGCCAGCAGCCGTAGTACCGGGCAGAGAGAAAGAAACACCATATATTTT.

This chain links TRBV6-5 with TRBJ1-2; D perhaps matches TRBD1 (5 bases). V was shortened by 6 bases and J by 4 bases, with 15 bases between the two germline ends. The germline gives CDR1 MNHEY, CDR2 SVGAGI. The CDR3 runs to 14 residues. For the CDR3, the DNA is TGTGCCAGCAGGGGGGGAGACACCCTCTATGGCTACACCTTC. Encoded protein: CASRGGDTLYGYTF.

V and J are TRBV6-5 and TRBJ2-1, with D perhaps matching TRBD2 (6 bases). The CDR3 extends over 14 amino acids. Germline CDR1 reads MNHEY; CDR2 reads SVGAGI. V dropped 2 bases and J dropped 8 bases, with 13 bases sitting between them. The CDR3 loop is CASSYSGGNYEQFF. The CDR3 bases are TGTGCCAGCAGTTACAGTGGGGGGAACTATGAGCAGTTCTTC.

The chain joins TRBV9 to TRBJ1-6; D gene uncertain. Germline-derived CDR1 and CDR2 are SGDLS and YYNGEE. V was cut by 6 bases and J by 9 bases, with 10 bases left in between. The CDR3 is made up of 12 amino acids. The DNA for the CDR3 is TGTGCCAGCAACGCGGGAACTTCACCCCTCCACTTT. It yields the protein CASNAGTSPLHF.

This chain connects TRBV6-1 to TRBJ1-1; 12 bases match TRBD1. CDR3 length equals 15 residues. The germline V gene has CDR1 MNHNS and CDR2 SASEGT. The V and J ends lost 7 bases and 4 bases, in that order; junction bases with no gene match: 7. The CDR3 sequence is CASMGQGAPVTEAFF. CDR3 DNA: TGTGCCAGCATGGGACAGGGGGCGCCGGTCACTGAAGCTTTCTTT.

The chain links TRBV28 to TRBJ1-4; 8 bases are shared with TRBD1. CDR3 length equals 14 residues. V shed 3 bases, J shed 6 bases, and the junction held 3 bases outside the gene matches. Germline V gene data show CDR1 as MDHEN and CDR2 as SYDVKM. CDR3: CASSLDREDEKLFF. The CDR3 nucleotides read TGTGCCAGCAGTTTGGACAGGGAGGATGAAAAACTGTTTTTT.